This record covers a single T cell receptor beta chain. What it binds is not known. The data derive from a study of cytomegalovirus exposure and HLA in healthy donors. Germline assignment: CDR1 SGHAT and CDR2 FQDESV (reference sequence). The V end lost 6 bases, the J end lost 0 bases, and 18 bases lay between the germline ends. The CDR3 has 18 amino acids. In the PCR, 60 Vbeta and 13 Jbeta primers were used. Libraries were prepared by immunoSEQ multiplex PCR; TCRdb keeps only in-frame clonotypes and omits some of them. The sample consists of 180,000 or so clones, about 85% of them appearing once. Regarding the study as a whole: In vitro confirmation showed a few CMV-associated chains to be CMV antigen specific. Trimming of TCR beta V- and J-genes showed a link, identified in a later analysis, to a missense DCLRE1C variant. TCR beta chains associated with HLA were, in a later analysis, more clonally expanded than equally common others. Among immune exposure information, only CMV serostatus was available.

This clonotype originated in a girl aged 10 to 17 in good health and CMV-seropositive. The sample consisted of PBMCs. This sequence joins TRBV11-1 and TRBJ2-6, with D perhaps matching TRBD1 (5 bases). CDR3 amino acids: CASRLSKTGGSGANVLTF. Written as DNA, the CDR3 is TGTGCCAGCAGACTCAGCAAAACAGGCGGCTCTGGGGCCAACGTCCTGACTTTC. The variable domain in full, completed from reference TRBV11-1 and TRBJ2-6, reads EAEVAQSPRYKITEKSQAVAFWCDPISGHATLYWYRQILGQGPELLVQFQDESVVDDSQLPKDRFSAERLKGVDSTLKIQPAELGDSAMYLCASRLSKTGGSGANVLTFGAGSRLTVL.